This T cell receptor (beta chain) was recorded in a study of cytomegalovirus exposure and HLA in healthy donors. General study findings and limits: Among TCR sequences, most were rare, though some public TCRs appeared in many donors. Researchers counted around 150 TCR beta chains as cytomegalovirus-associated.

The donors were part of the roughly 130-subject validation cohort, which stood apart from the approximately 670-subject first cohort. The data were produced by immunoSEQ multiplex PCR, yet TCRdb's version contains in-frame clones alone and is incomplete. Among roughly 95,000 clones listed, 85% were seen once. This clone was seen just once. No antigen is known for it. The J segment lost 4 bases and the V segment lost 0 bases, leaving 4 bases of the junction unmatched. This CDR3 region has 14 residues. From germline, CDR1 is SGHRS and CDR2 YFSETQ. The receptor comes from a man between 18 and 35 years old in good health and CMV-seropositive. J is TRBJ2-7 and V is TRBV5-1, with 7 bases fitting TRBD2. Sample: PBMCs. The CDR3 nucleotides are TGCGCCAGCAGCTTGGACCCTAGCGGTTACGAGCAGTACTTC. Its protein product is CASSLDPSGYEQYF. Variable domain in full (rest from reference TRBV5-1 and TRBJ2-7): KAGVTQTPRYLIKTRGQQVTLSCSPISGHRSVSWYQQTPGQGLQFLFEYFSETQRNKGNFPGRFSGRQFSNSRSEMNVSTLELGDSALYLCASSLDPSGYEQYFGPGTRLTVT.